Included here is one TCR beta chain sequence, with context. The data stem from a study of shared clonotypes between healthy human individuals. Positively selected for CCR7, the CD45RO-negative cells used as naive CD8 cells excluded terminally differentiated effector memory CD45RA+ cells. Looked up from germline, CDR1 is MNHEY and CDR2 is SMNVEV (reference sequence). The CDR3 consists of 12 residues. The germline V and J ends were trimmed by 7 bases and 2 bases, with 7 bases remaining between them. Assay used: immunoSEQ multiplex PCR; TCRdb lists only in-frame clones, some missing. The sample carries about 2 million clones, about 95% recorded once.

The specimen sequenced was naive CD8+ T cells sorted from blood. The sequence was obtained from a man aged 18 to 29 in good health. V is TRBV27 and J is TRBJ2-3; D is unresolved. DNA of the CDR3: TGTGCCAGCATGGGGTACACAGATACGCAGTATTTT. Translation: CASMGYTDTQYF.